Detailed here is one T cell receptor (beta chain). Antigen unknown. The time point denotes: cycle 4 day 1 (C4D1), after more than five weeks of nivolumab. There was relapse after autologous stem cell transplantation in every patient, and there was variation in brentuximab vedotin exposure. The data were taken from a study of PD-1 blockade in classical Hodgkin lymphoma. Germline CDR1 is SGHTA and CDR2 is FQGNSA. The CDR3 extends over 15 amino acids. V lost 0 bases and J lost 5; bases outside the gene matches: 1. The study's findings and limits: By cycle point C4D1, TCR diversity had risen significantly in CD4+ cells (but not CD8+ cells). The drivers behind the repertoire differences, possibly disease activity or prior therapy, remain undefined.

This table comes from immunoSEQ multiplex PCR, and its TCRdb copy is limited to in-frame clones, with some not included. The repertoire holds over 75,000 clones, with about nine tenths as singletons. The clonotype comes from a human donor with classical Hodgkin lymphoma. This chain connects TRBV7-2 to TRBJ2-3, with 11 nucleotides matching TRBD2. The material sequenced was peripheral blood mononuclear cells (PBMCs), taken before the fourth cycle of nivolumab. The DNA of the CDR3 is TGTGCCAGCAGCTTAGCCGGGACTAGCGGAGATACGCAGTATTTT. It codes for CASSLAGTSGDTQYF.